The 7 T cell receptor beta chains presented below share a single source sample, sequenced in a study of blood T cell repertoires in COVID-19. Only in-frame clones appear in the TCRdb table, and some are missing; sequencing was by immunoSEQ multiplex PCR. Seen here are approximately 41,000 clones, approximately 88% observed once, and the top ten hold roughly 21%. What was sequenced was peripheral blood. These receptors were obtained from a man over 45 with active COVID-19.

The rearrangement uses TRBV9 and TRBJ2-1; D ambiguous. Trimming left V 1 base short and J 8 bases short, with 10 bases between. The length of the CDR3 is 13 residues. Germline values: CDR1 SGDLS, CDR2 YYNGEE. CDR3 bases: TGTGCCAGCAGCGTACGAGGCGTTGATGAGCAGTTCTTC. This sequence encodes CASSVRGVDEQFF.

The rearrangement joins TRBV21-1 to TRBJ2-1; TRBD1, the table's D call, lacks a check against the DNA. TRBV21-1 is shown as a pseudogene. There are 15 residues in the CDR3. The CDR3 coding sequence is TGTGCCAGCAGCAAAGGGGACAGGGGATACAATGAGCAGTTCTTC. This translates into CASSKGDRGYNEQFF.

The chain is built from TRBV19 and TRBJ2-1; 7 bases line up with TRBD2. After removal of 3 bases from V and 11 bases from J, the junction contained 10 bases not matched to a gene. This CDR3 contains 14 residues. The V gene's germline CDR1 is LNHDA and CDR2 SQIVND (reference sequence). The CDR3 nucleotides are TGTGCCAGTAGTATTGTTGCGCTAGCGGAACAGCAGTTCTTC. Protein: CASSIVALAEQQFF.

This chain's CDR3 is CASSLPTGGGSYNEQFF. CDR3 DNA: TGTGCCAGCAGTTTACCGACAGGGGGCGGATCCTACAATGAGCAGTTCTTC. V is TRBV28 and J is TRBJ2-1, with 10 bases aligning to TRBD1. V lost 2 bases to trimming and J lost 1 base; unmatched junction nucleotides: 5. This CDR3 has 17 residues. Germline V gene lookup returns CDR1 MDHEN and CDR2 SYDVKM.

Written as DNA, the CDR3 is TGTGCCAGCAGCCAAGGAGTAGGTGGAGCGGGAGGGCGGCGGGGATACAATGAGCAGTTCTTC. It is translated as CASSQGVGGAGGRRGYNEQFF. The chain has TRBV3-1 (or the pseudogene TRBV3-2) and TRBJ2-1, with TRBD2 identical over 10 bases. Trimming removed 1 base from V and 4 bases from J; junction bases left unmatched: 19. This CDR3 has 21 amino acids. CDR1 is LGHDT, CDR2 YNNKEL, per germline (reference sequence).

The chain carries TRBV13 and TRBJ1-6, with D tentatively TRBD1 (6 bases). CDR1 and CDR2 (germline): PRHDT, FYEKMQ (reference sequence). V lost 0 bases and J 10 bases, leaving 10 bases between the germline ends. CDR3 length: 14 amino acids. The CDR3 nucleotides read TGTGCCAGCAGCTTAGGGGGGGCCAGGTCACCCCTCCACTTT. Translating gives CASSLGGARSPLHF.

V gene TRBV5-1 combines with J gene TRBJ1-2, with D uncertain. This CDR3 contains 14 residues. Deletions cut 0 bases from V and 8 bases from J, with 14 bases between. Germline V gene lookup returns CDR1 SGHRS and CDR2 YFSETQ. Written as DNA, the CDR3 is TGCGCCAGCAGCTTGGCCGCAGCGGAGAGGGGCTACACCTTC. Translation: CASSLAAAERGYTF.